Listed below are T cell receptor beta chains from one sample, sequenced in a study of blood T cell repertoires in COVID-19. Profiling relied on immunoSEQ multiplex PCR, and the TCRdb table lists in-frame clones only, not all of them. This sample has roughly 110,000 clones, with about three quarters found just once. Sequenced input: peripheral blood. The receptors shown here come from a man in his 70s with acute or convalescent COVID-19. CDR3s include the opening cysteine and the closing phenylalanine or tryptophan. Each record gives: D gene, V gene, clone size, J gene, CDR3 protein, CDR3 DNA. The D gene is left open where the match is weak. Size values are once, few and many counts, or a class for expanded clones, and some rows have none.

TRBD2	TRBV20-1	.	TRBJ2-5	CSASEARGAQETQYF	TGCAGTGCTAGTGAGGCGCGGGGGGCCCAAGAGACCCAGTACTTC
.	TRBV7-2	.	TRBJ1-5	CASSFVREQPQHF	TGTGCCAGCAGCTTCGTAAGGGAGCAGCCCCAGCATTTT
.	TRBV24-1	once	TRBJ1-1	CATSAGPNTEAFF	TGTGCCACCAGTGCTGGGCCGAACACTGAAGCTTTCTTT
.	TRBV7-2	.	TRBJ1-3	CASSLQGSPYSGNTIYF	TGTGCCAGCAGCTTACAGGGGTCCCCTTACTCTGGAAACACCATATATTTT
.	TRBV2	.	TRBJ2-2	CASRAGNGELFF	TGTGCCAGCAGAGCAGGGAACGGGGAGCTGTTTTTT
.	TRBV12-3/TRBV12-4	.	TRBJ1-1	CASSSTGFAEAFF	TGTGCCAGCAGTTCGACAGGTTTCGCTGAAGCTTTCTTT
TRBD1	TRBV19	.	TRBJ1-5	CATRQGNQPQHF	TGTGCCACTCGACAGGGGAACCAGCCCCAGCATTTT
.	TRBV5-6	.	TRBJ2-4	CATHSTRTGGNIQYF	TGTGCCACCCATAGTACCAGGACCGGGGGAAACATTCAGTACTTC
TRBD1	TRBV9	few	TRBJ2-7	CASSVLGQGDEQYF	TGTGCCAGCAGCGTACTCGGACAGGGGGACGAGCAGTACTTC
.	TRBV18	many	TRBJ1-1	CASSPRQDRNTEAFF	TGTGCCAGCTCACCTAGACAGGACCGGAACACTGAAGCTTTCTTT
.	TRBV11-3	.	TRBJ2-3	CASSSGTDTQYF	TGTGCCAGCAGCTCAGGCACAGATACGCAGTATTTT
.	TRBV5-6	.	TRBJ2-5	CASIPRGVQETQYF	TGTGCCAGCATCCCCCGAGGAGTCCAAGAGACCCAGTACTTC
.	TRBV27	once	TRBJ2-5	CASSFAPEETQYF	TGTGCCAGCAGTTTCGCGCCCGAAGAGACCCAGTACTTC
TRBD2	TRBV7-9	once	TRBJ2-1	CASSVIAGGNYNEQFF	TGTGCCAGCAGCGTAATAGCGGGGGGGAACTACAATGAGCAGTTCTTC
.	TRBV4-3	.	TRBJ1-1	CASSQGDSRGTEAFF	TGCGCCAGCAGCCAAGGGGATTCCAGGGGCACTGAAGCTTTCTTT
.	TRBV7-9	.	TRBJ1-3	CASSLRPGGNTIYF	TGTGCCAGCAGCTTAAGGCCAGGGGGAAACACCATATATTTT
TRBD1	TRBV7-8	.	TRBJ2-4	CASSLPTGIDIQYF	TGTGCCAGCAGCCTCCCGACAGGGATAGACATTCAGTACTTC
TRBD1	TRBV7-9	.	TRBJ1-5	CASSLGTGRDQPQHF	TGTGCCAGCAGCTTAGGGACAGGGAGGGACCAGCCCCAGCATTTT
TRBD1	TRBV7-2	.	TRBJ1-5	CASSFTGGAGQPQHF	TGTGCCAGCAGCTTCACAGGGGGCGCGGGTCAGCCCCAGCATTTT
TRBD1	TRBV19	.	TRBJ2-5	CASSQWTGFQETQYF	TGTGCCAGTAGTCAGTGGACAGGGTTCCAAGAGACCCAGTACTTC
.	TRBV7-2	.	TRBJ2-4	CASSLAPGNIQYF	TGTGCCAGCAGCTTAGCCCCGGGGAACATTCAGTACTTC
TRBD2	TRBV27	.	TRBJ2-5	CASGTTSGQETQYF	TGTGCCAGCGGGACTACTAGCGGCCAAGAGACCCAGTACTTC
TRBD1	TRBV2	.	TRBJ1-2	CASIRQGAHGYTF	TGTGCCAGCATTCGACAGGGGGCTCATGGCTACACCTTC
TRBD1	TRBV6-2/TRBV6-3	.	TRBJ1-4	CASSYKPGTASATNEKLFF	TGTGCCAGCAGTTATAAACCTGGGACAGCCTCTGCAACTAATGAAAAACTGTTTTTT
TRBD2	TRBV18	few	TRBJ2-1	CASYSPGGNGEQFF	TGTGCCAGCTACTCCCCCGGGGGGAACGGTGAGCAGTTCTTC
.	TRBV6-6	few	TRBJ1-2	CASSYISGSDGYTF	TGTGCCAGCAGTTACATATCAGGGTCAGATGGCTACACCTTC
.	TRBV21-1	.	TRBJ2-7	CASSKRPLRQELEYEQYF	TGTGCCAGCAGCAAAAGGCCCCTCCGACAGGAACTTGAATACGAGCAGTACTTC